This T cell receptor (beta chain) stems from a study of metastatic and nonmetastatic thyroid tumors. Overall study: The authors compared repertoires across blood and tumor or nodule tissue from malignant and benign thyroid patients.

Thyroid surgery had not been preceded by any treatment in any patient. Per the germline V gene, CDR1 is DFQATT and CDR2 is SNEGSKA (reference sequence). The CDR3 length is 13 residues. The V end was cut by 5 bases, the J end by 0 bases, with 10 bases between. TCRdb re-called clones via MiXCR from the PCR reads. The sample records 17,000 or so clones, around 23% being singletons. The receptor was derived from a female donor with papillary thyroid cancer or a benign thyroid nodule (not recorded which). Some clones in this sample may be carry-over from other donors' samples. The chain uses TRBV20-1 and TRBJ1-2, with D possibly matching TRBD1 (5 bases). The sequenced material came from adjacent normal tissue. CDR3: CSAGQGANYGYTF. CDR3 in DNA: TGCAGTGCTGGGCAGGGAGCTAACTATGGCTACACCTTC.